Ten or more counts support the clone carrying this T cell receptor beta chain. The V segment lost 7 bases and the J segment 4 bases; nucleotides outside the gene matches: 11. Germline V lookup: CDR1 SGHRS, CDR2 YFSETQ. This CDR3 has 15 amino acids. What was amplified from RNA transcripts were TCR beta CDR3 regions. First-round RT-PCR with HTBI primers amplified the TCR CDR3 region. TCRdb independently ran MiXCR on the multiplex PCR reads; one entry per CDR3 protein. The sample has about 110,000 distinct CDR3 sequences; about 15% are singletons. The sample belongs to a study of T cells in Graves' hyperthyroidism and ophthalmopathy.

The V call is TRBV5-1, the J call TRBJ2-5; the match to TRBD1 covers 9 bases. This TCR was sampled from a woman between 45 and 65 years old with Graves' hyperthyroidism. The sequenced material came from blood. CDR3: CASGIQGAQGETQYF. DNA of the CDR3: TGCGCCAGCGGGATACAGGGGGCGCAGGGAGAGACCCAGTACTTC.